Below, 26 T cell receptor beta chains from the same sample are listed, as sequenced in a study of cytomegalovirus exposure and HLA in healthy donors. The PCR had 60 Vbeta and 13 Jbeta primers. Sequencing used immunoSEQ multiplex PCR; TCRdb keeps in-frame clones, though not all of them. The sample includes approximately 160,000 clones, roughly two thirds of them seen just once. Sequenced: PBMCs. All receptors derive from a young woman in good health and CMV-seropositive.

The chain combines TRBV9 with TRBJ2-3; 9 nucleotides match TRBD2. Per the germline V gene, CDR1 is SGDLS and CDR2 is YYNGEE. The CDR3 has 16 amino acids. V gave up 2 bases and J gave up 1 base; unmatched junction bases: 5. The CDR3 DNA follows: TGTGCCAGCAGCGTTGGCTGGACTAGCGGCACAGATACGCAGTATTTT. Protein sequence: CASSVGWTSGTDTQYF.

The genes are TRBV5-1 and TRBJ2-7; D perhaps matches TRBD1 (6 bases). V shed 0 bases and J shed 9 bases, with 16 bases lying between them. The germline gives CDR1 SGHRS, CDR2 YFSETQ. This CDR3 contains 14 residues. The CDR3 DNA reads TGCGCCAGCAGCTTGGTTAGGGGGAACGTTGTGCAGTACTTC. Its protein product is CASSLVRGNVVQYF.

This clone came up a few times. The chain has TRBV4-1 and TRBJ2-1; 10 nucleotides match TRBD2. V dropped 0 bases and J dropped 1; count of bases not matched to a gene: 12. CDR3 length equals 20 residues. Germline CDR1 reads MGHRA; CDR2 reads YSYEKL. The DNA of the CDR3 is TGCGCCAGCAGCCAAGACAAAGGGCTAGCGGGAGATCGGTCCTACAATGAGCAGTTCTTC. The encoded protein is CASSQDKGLAGDRSYNEQFF.

The V and J genes are TRBV7-9 and TRBJ1-2; 8 bases map to TRBD1. V shed 2 bases and J 7 bases; nucleotides not matched to a gene: 6. The CDR3 length is 14 residues. Germline V lookup: CDR1 SEHNR, CDR2 FQNEAQ (reference sequence). DNA for the CDR3: TGTGCCAGCAGCTTAACCGACAGGGGAGGTGGCTACACCTTC. This codes for CASSLTDRGGGYTF.

This clone has only one observation. The chain uses TRBV2 and TRBJ1-1; D is ambiguous. V lost 4 bases and J 11 bases, leaving 11 bases between the germline ends. The CDR3 has 11 residues. In germline, CDR1 is SNHLY, CDR2 FYNNEI. The CDR3: CASSVRAAAFF. CDR3 DNA: TGTGCCAGCAGTGTGCGGGCGGCCGCTTTCTTT.

V usage is TRBV7-8 and J usage is TRBJ1-5; the D is unclear. The CDR3 length is 13 residues. Trimming left V 9 bases short and J 3 bases short, with 12 bases between. Germline V gene data show CDR1 as SGHVS and CDR2 as FQNEAQ. The CDR3 sequence: CASDQTNNQPQHF. The CDR3 region has the DNA TGTGCCAGTGACCAGACAAACAATCAGCCCCAGCATTTT.

This chain uses TRBV6-5 with TRBJ1-5, with TRBD1 as a possible D gene (6 bases). This CDR3 is built from 14 residues. Trimming cost V 6 bases and J 6 bases, with 15 bases left between them. Germline V gene data show CDR1 as MNHEY and CDR2 as SVGAGI. The CDR3: CASSLILGGQPQHF. The DNA of the CDR3 is TGTGCCAGCAGCTTAATTTTAGGGGGTCAGCCCCAGCATTTT.

This clone was counted between two and nine times. V and J are TRBV18 and TRBJ1-1; D might be TRBD1 (5 bases). This CDR3 comprises 13 residues. Germline CDR1 and CDR2: KGHSH and LQKENI. The V end was cut by 4 bases, the J end by 1 base, with 7 bases between. The DNA for the CDR3 is TGTGCCAGCTCACGGGGGGAGAACACTGAAGCTTTCTTT. This translates into CASSRGENTEAFF.

The chain employs TRBV5-4 and TRBJ2-7, with 10 bases that match TRBD2. Germline V gene sequence: CDR1 SGHNT, CDR2 YYREEE (reference sequence). The CDR3 is 15 residues long. Unmatched junction bases numbered 4, after V lost 4 bases and J lost 0 bases. CDR3 sequence reads: CASSAGLAASYEQYF. In DNA form, the CDR3 reads TGTGCCAGCAGCGCCGGACTAGCGGCCTCCTACGAGCAGTACTTC.

In its sample, this clone was seen a few times. This chain connects TRBV5-1 to TRBJ2-7; TRBD1 is a possible D gene (5 bases). Germline V lookup: CDR1 SGHRS, CDR2 YFSETQ. V lost 4 bases, J lost 0 bases, and 17 bases lay in between. The CDR3 is 16 amino acids. The CDR3 is CASSRGSVASSYEQYF. In nucleotides, the CDR3 is TGCGCCAGCAGCAGGGGATCGGTGGCCAGCTCCTACGAGCAGTACTTC.

The sample holds a few counts of this clone. The V and J genes are TRBV13 and TRBJ1-2; 9 nucleotides agree with TRBD1. V dropped 5 bases and J dropped 8; count of bases not matched to a gene: 9. Looked up from germline, CDR1 is PRHDT and CDR2 is FYEKMQ (reference sequence). The CDR3 extends over 14 amino acids. The CDR3 DNA follows: TGTGCCAGCAGCCCGATATTACAGGGGGCGGGCTACACCTTC. This translates into CASSPILQGAGYTF.

The chain has TRBV5-1 and TRBJ1-4; 12 bases line up with TRBD1. Germline V gene lookup returns CDR1 SGHRS and CDR2 YFSETQ. This CDR3 spans 15 amino acids. V lost 3 bases and J lost 6; bases outside the gene matches: 3. The CDR3 loop reads CASSWGQGADEKLFF. CDR3 bases: TGCGCCAGCAGCTGGGGACAGGGGGCAGATGAAAAACTGTTTTTT.

This clone appeared a few times. The chain has TRBV5-6 and TRBJ2-6, with TRBD2 as a possible D gene (5 bases). V was clipped by 5 bases and J by 1 base, with 10 bases between them. Germline CDR1 reads SGHDT; CDR2 reads YYEEEE. This CDR3 has 15 amino acids. The CDR3 here is CASRPRGSGANVLTF. Here the CDR3 DNA reads TGTGCCAGCAGGCCCCGGGGATCTGGGGCCAACGTCCTGACTTTC.

This clone was observed a few times. The rearrangement links TRBV6-5 to TRBJ1-1; possible D gene TRBD1, 6 bases. The CDR3 has 14 residues. CDR1 and CDR2 (germline): MNHEY, SVGAGI. V was cut by 7 bases and J by 4 bases, with 16 bases left in between. CDR3 sequence (DNA): TGTGCCAGCAACTACAGGGTTGAGGGCACTGAAGCTTTCTTT. Translation gives CASNYRVEGTEAFF.

This chain links TRBV14 with TRBJ1-1, with D possibly matching TRBD1 (6 bases). Trimming stripped 5 bases from V and 0 bases from J, with 7 bases between. The CDR3 runs to 13 residues. Germline CDR1 reads SGHDN; CDR2 reads FVKESK. In DNA form, the CDR3 reads TGTGCCAGCAGCGGACAGATGAACACTGAAGCTTTCTTT. It is translated as CASSGQMNTEAFF.

This chain joins TRBV25-1 and TRBJ1-2; TRBD1 matches at 8 bases. The junction had 7 bases not matched to a gene; V was cut back by 1 base and J by 3 bases. The germline V gene encodes CDR1 MGHDK and CDR2 SYGVNS. CDR3 length: 16 residues. The CDR3 sequence is CASSELGQGSDYGYTF. The CDR3 nucleotides are TGTGCCAGCAGTGAATTAGGACAGGGCAGTGACTATGGCTACACCTTC.

The sample holds a few counts of this clone. This rearrangement joins TRBV7-9 to TRBJ2-6; TRBD2 matches at 7 bases. The CDR3 contains 18 residues. Trimming cost V 5 bases and J 0 bases; bases outside gene matches: 10. CDR1 SEHNR and CDR2 FQNEAQ come from the germline V gene (reference sequence). This CDR3 reads CASSPQRDSSSGANVLTF. DNA for the CDR3: TGTGCCAGCAGCCCTCAGCGGGACTCAAGCTCTGGGGCCAACGTCCTGACTTTC.

The rearrangement links TRBV16 to TRBJ2-7; D is possibly TRBD2 (6 bases). The CDR3 loop spans 14 amino acids. Germline values: CDR1 KGHSY, CDR2 FQNENV. V was trimmed by 4 bases and J by 6 bases, leaving 16 bases between them. The CDR3 DNA reads as TGTGCCAGCAGCCCTTACCCCGCGGGATCCGAGCAGTACTTC. Translating it yields CASSPYPAGSEQYF.

The chain carries TRBV7-9 and TRBJ2-7; D gene ambiguous. Germline CDR1 SEHNR, CDR2 FQNEAQ (reference sequence). CDR3 length: 14 amino acids. Trimming pared 4 bases from V and 4 bases from J, leaving 14 bases between. DNA of the CDR3: TGTGCCAGCAGCTCGCCCCCACTTCTATACGAGCAGTACTTC. It is translated as CASSSPPLLYEQYF.

The rearrangement uses TRBV4-1 and TRBJ2-1; TRBD1 aligns across 9 bases. After removal of 0 bases from V and 2 bases from J, the junction contained 5 bases not matched to a gene. The CDR3 has 17 amino acids. Looked up from germline, CDR1 is MGHRA and CDR2 is YSYEKL. CDR3 coding DNA: TGCGCCAGCAGCCAAGATCCGGGACAGGGTCCCTACAATGAGCAGTTCTTC. Translated: CASSQDPGQGPYNEQFF.

CDR3 loop: CASSLLASSTDTQYF. Here the CDR3 DNA reads TGTGCCAGCAGCTTACTAGCGTCTAGCACAGATACGCAGTATTTT. The gene calls are TRBV7-9 and TRBJ2-3, with a possible D match to TRBD2 (6 bases). Trimming left V 2 bases short and J 0 bases short, with 9 bases between. Germline V lookup: CDR1 SEHNR, CDR2 FQNEAQ (reference sequence). The CDR3 sequence is 15 residues long. The complete variable domain, with remaining parts taken from reference TRBV7-9 and TRBJ2-3, reads DTGVSQNPRHKITKRGQNVTFRCDPISEHNRLYWYRQTLGQGPEFLTYFQNEAQLEKSRLLSDRFSAERPKGSFSTLEIQRTEQGDSAMYLCASSLLASSTDTQYFGPGTRLTVL.

The rearrangement uses TRBV7-2 and TRBJ1-3, with 7 nucleotides matching TRBD1. J was trimmed by 4 bases and V by 4 bases; bases with no gene match: 13. Germline values: CDR1 SGHTA, CDR2 FQGNSA. The CDR3 covers 17 residues. The CDR3 is CASSSQRIRGYGNTIYF. The CDR3 DNA is TGTGCCAGCAGCTCCCAGAGAATCAGGGGGTACGGAAACACCATATATTTT.

The V and J genes are TRBV10-3 and TRBJ1-2, with 9 nucleotides matching TRBD1. Germline lookup yields CDR1 ENHRY and CDR2 SYGVKD. The J segment lost 4 bases and the V segment lost 1 base, leaving 13 bases of the junction unmatched. This CDR3 spans 18 amino acids. The CDR3 sequence is CAISEFGTGHSSGYGYTF. In DNA, the CDR3 is TGTGCCATCAGTGAGTTTGGGACAGGGCACAGTTCCGGCTATGGCTACACCTTC.

This chain connects TRBV28 to TRBJ1-5; D remains ambiguous. V lost 3 bases and J lost 3, with 9 bases in between. The CDR3 runs to 14 residues. Per germline, CDR1 MDHEN and CDR2 SYDVKM. The CDR3 reads CASSFSGANQPQHF. DNA for the CDR3: TGTGCCAGCAGTTTCAGCGGCGCCAATCAGCCCCAGCATTTT.

V and J are TRBV9 and TRBJ2-7; the match to TRBD1 covers 9 bases. In germline, CDR1 is SGDLS, CDR2 YYNGEE. The J segment lost 5 bases and the V segment lost 4 bases, leaving 7 bases of the junction unmatched. CDR3 size: 14 residues. The CDR3 DNA is TGTGCCAGCAGCCCGGGACAGGGTTTCAACGAGCAGTACTTC. Translated: CASSPGQGFNEQYF.

The DNA for the CDR3 is TGTGCCAGCAGTTTATGGAGCCGGCCTAGCGGTGAACCCTACGAGCAGTACTTC. Translating it yields CASSLWSRPSGEPYEQYF. The rearrangement links TRBV27 to TRBJ2-5; 7 bases map to TRBD2. The J call may be faulty, since TRBJ2-7 better matches the DNA end. The CDR3 is 18 residues long. Germline CDR1 MNHEY, CDR2 SMNVEV (reference sequence).